The entry below describes one T cell receptor beta chain. What it binds is not known. The iRepertoire nested amplicon-rescue multiplex PCR amplified TCR alpha and beta CDR3s from RNA. One entry per CDR3 protein results from TCRdb running MiXCR on the multiplex PCR reads. The data show 100,000 to 150,000 distinct CDR3 sequences, 24% seen once. The sample is drawn from a study of glioma-infiltrating T cells. Regarding the study as a whole: Gliomas, especially low-grade, showed above-expected tissue-blood divergence; non-neoplastic patients showed below.

This receptor was obtained from a human donor with low-grade glioma or glioblastoma, undergoing nonglioma brain surgery, or in good health (not recorded which). Sequencing was carried out using glioma tissue, nonneoplastic brain tissue, or PBMCs (not recorded which).

The CDR3 protein is CASRREQGRTDTQYF. CDR3 coding DNA: TGTGCCAGCCGCCGTGAACAGGGGCGGACAGATACGCAGTATTTT. The gene calls are TRBV2 and TRBJ2-3; TRBD1 aligns across 7 bases. J was trimmed by 3 bases and V by 8 bases; bases with no gene match: 11. This CDR3 contains 15 residues. Per germline, CDR1 SNHLY and CDR2 FYNNEI.